A selection of T cell receptor beta chains follows, all from one sample in a study of radiation and T cells in renal cell carcinoma. Clones were read by immunoSEQ multiplex PCR, and TCRdb kept only the in-frame ones, dropping some. The sample contains just over 150,000 clones, around 90% of which appear only once. The sequences come from blood, collected from a patient whose treatment included radiotherapy and nephrectomy. The receptors stem from a woman aged 45-65 years with renal cell carcinoma. The CDR3 runs from the conserved cysteine through the conserved F or W. Each record gives: V gene, J gene, CDR3 length, CDR3 protein.

V gene: TRBV6-5; J gene: TRBJ1-1; CDR3 length: 15; CDR3 protein: CASSYLGQRNTEAFF
V gene: TRBV6-6; J gene: TRBJ2-7; CDR3 length: 12; CDR3 protein: CASSSRTGEQYF
V gene: TRBV6-1; J gene: TRBJ1-5; CDR3 length: 16; CDR3 protein: CASSELLGANYQPQHF
V gene: TRBV11-2; J gene: TRBJ1-2; CDR3 length: 13; CDR3 protein: CASSAGTSYGYTF
V gene: TRBV6-5; J gene: TRBJ1-1; CDR3 length: 14; CDR3 protein: CASSPGTEFYRAFF
V gene: TRBV2; J gene: TRBJ2-1; CDR3 length: 14; CDR3 protein: CASSQGSLYNEQFF
V gene: TRBV28; J gene: TRBJ1-6; CDR3 length: 15; CDR3 protein: CASSLPGTGNSPLHF
V gene: TRBV19; J gene: TRBJ1-2; CDR3 length: 13; CDR3 protein: CASSMRARRGYTF
V gene: TRBV6-1; J gene: TRBJ1-3; CDR3 length: 13; CDR3 protein: CASTAPGGNTIYF
V gene: TRBV7-8; J gene: TRBJ1-1; CDR3 length: 15; CDR3 protein: CASSSRAQLNTEAFF
V gene: TRBV4-3; J gene: TRBJ2-4; CDR3 length: 14; CDR3 protein: CASSRTSAGNIQYF
V gene: TRBV10-3; J gene: TRBJ2-7; CDR3 length: 15; CDR3 protein: CAISESGGAGYEQYF
V gene: TRBV30; J gene: TRBJ1-3; CDR3 length: 13; CDR3 protein: CAWSGAAGNTIYF
V gene: TRBV19; J gene: TRBJ1-5; CDR3 length: 17; CDR3 protein: CASSPRTGLGVNQPQHF
V gene: TRBV13; J gene: TRBJ2-5; CDR3 length: 18; CDR3 protein: CASSFRPSTGGGRETQYF
V gene: TRBV5-8; J gene: TRBJ2-1; CDR3 length: 15; CDR3 protein: CASSLAQGSYNEQFF